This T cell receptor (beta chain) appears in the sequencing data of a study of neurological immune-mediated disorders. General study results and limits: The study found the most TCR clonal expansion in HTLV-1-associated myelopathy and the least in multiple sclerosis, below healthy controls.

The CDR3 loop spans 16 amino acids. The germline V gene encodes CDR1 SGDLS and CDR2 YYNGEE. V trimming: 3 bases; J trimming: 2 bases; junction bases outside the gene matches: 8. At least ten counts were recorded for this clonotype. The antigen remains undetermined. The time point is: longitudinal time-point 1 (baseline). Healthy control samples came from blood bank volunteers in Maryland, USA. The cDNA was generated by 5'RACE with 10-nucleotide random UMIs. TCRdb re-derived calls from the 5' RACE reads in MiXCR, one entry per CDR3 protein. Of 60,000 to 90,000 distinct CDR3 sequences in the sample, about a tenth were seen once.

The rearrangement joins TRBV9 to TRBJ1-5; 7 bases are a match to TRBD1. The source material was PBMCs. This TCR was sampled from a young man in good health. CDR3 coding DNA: TGTGCCAGCAGCGCCCCGGAGGGGGCTGGCAATCAGCCCCAGCATTTT. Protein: CASSAPEGAGNQPQHF.